This TCR beta chain was sequenced during a study of pediatric ulcerative colitis. Between the trimmed V and J ends, which lost 4 bases and 3 bases, there was a span of 16 bases. CDR1 and CDR2 (germline): SGHNT, YENEEA. The CDR3 contains 15 residues. The data were produced by immunoSEQ multiplex PCR, yet TCRdb's version contains in-frame clones alone and is incomplete. This table has about 64,000 clones, just over 75% appearing once. The chain couples TRBV11-3 to TRBJ2-7; unclear D gene. This TCR was sampled from a boy aged 5-17 years with moderate ulcerative colitis. Sequences were obtained from blood. The DNA for the CDR3 is TGTGCCAGCAGCTATCGACCGACGCCCGACTACGAGCAGTACTTC. Encoded protein: CASSYRPTPDYEQYF.